Given below is one T cell receptor beta chain in context. The data derive from a study of blood T cell repertoires in COVID-19. The overall study: Collection of acute and convalescent COVID-19 samples took place in the United States, Italy and Spain.

The CDR3 extends over 16 amino acids. Germline CDR1 is SGHRS and CDR2 is YFSETQ. The ends lost 1 base at V and 4 bases at J; junction bases unmatched: 8. Produced via immunoSEQ multiplex PCR; TCRdb's table is partial and in-frame only. The sample consists of 150,000 or so clones, 80% of them appearing once. The specimen was PBMCs or T cells enriched from blood (not recorded which). The chain carries TRBV5-1 and TRBJ1-3; 7 bases line up with TRBD1. The clonotype originates from a woman in her sixties who had recovered from COVID-19. The CDR3 loop is CASSLMTGSTGNTIYF. CDR3 bases: TGCGCCAGCAGCTTGATGACAGGGTCGACGGGAAACACCATATATTTT.